The TCR beta chain described here comes from a study of blood T cell repertoires in COVID-19. Germline lookup yields CDR1 MNHEY and CDR2 SVGEGT. CDR3 length: 14 amino acids. The protocol was immunoSEQ multiplex PCR, while the TCRdb copy is restricted to in-frame clones and leaves out a portion. Seen here are 180,000 or so clones, around 87% observed once, and the top ten hold approximately 2.7%. Concerning this clone itself: The junction shows a germline mismatch at one end, possibly a read error.

The source is a man in his forties with active or convalescent COVID-19. Sequencing used peripheral blood. This chain connects TRBV6-2 or TRBV6-3 to TRBJ2-7, with TRBD2 matching over 10 bases. The CDR3 bases are TGTGCCAGCAGTTACTCGAGGGCTAGCGGGGGACGCGACTTC. Translation: CASSYSRASGGRDF.